This T cell receptor beta chain originates from a study of Graves' ophthalmopathy and Graves' hyperthyroidism. Ten or more counts support this clonotype. V shed 4 bases and J shed 0 bases, with 12 bases lying between them. This CDR3 is built from 15 residues. Clinical symptoms, serum thyroxine, TRAb, thyroid ultrasound and orbital computed tomography formed the basis of diagnosis. As the template, RNA transcripts were used to amplify TCR beta CDR3 regions. HTBI primers primed a first-round RT-PCR, and a second-round multiplex PCR followed. TCRdb itself ran the multiplex PCR reads through MiXCR, one entry per CDR3 protein. The data show roughly 400,000 distinct CDR3 sequences, approximately 15% seen once.

The sample was peripheral blood. The V and J genes are TRBV12-3 or TRBV12-4 and TRBJ1-1; D ambiguous. This TCR was sampled from a woman between 18 and 30 years old with stable Graves' hyperthyroidism. The CDR3 nucleotides read TGTGCCAGCAGTTCCATCGACACCCTGAACACTGAAGCTTTCTTT. Its protein product is CASSSIDTLNTEAFF.